Following are 11 T cell receptor beta chains from one sample sequenced in a study of blood T cell repertoires in COVID-19 (dated by TCRdb to 2020 to 2022). The library was prepared using the immunoSEQ multiplex PCR assay. This immuneACCESS table, as held by TCRdb, lists in-frame sequences with V and J called but not all clones. Of the missing ones, under half trace to an unresolved V gene in checked studies; the others have no known cause. This sample gives 70,000 to 75,000 clones in total; around 85% of them show up just once. The ten largest account for roughly 30% of the sample. The sequenced material came from peripheral blood. These receptors were taken from a man aged 70 or older with acute or convalescent COVID-19.

The rearrangement links TRBV9 to TRBJ2-6; a possible D gene is TRBD1 (6 bases). Germline V gene data show CDR1 as SGDLS and CDR2 as YYNGEE. The CDR3 runs 15 residues. V was pared by 4 bases and J by 1 base, with 9 bases between. This CDR3 is CASSLTGSGANVLTF. CDR3 sequence (DNA): TGTGCCAGCAGCTTAACAGGGTCTGGGGCCAACGTCCTGACTTTC.

The J gene is TRBJ1-5, the V gene TRBV2, with D maybe TRBD1 (6 bases). CDR3 length: 13 amino acids. Germline V gene data show CDR1 as SNHLY and CDR2 as FYNNEI. V was pared by 7 bases and J by 4 bases, with 11 bases between. CDR3 DNA: TGTGCCAGCAAGAGACAGGAGAATCAGCCCCAGCATTTT. This codes for CASKRQENQPQHF.

This rearrangement joins TRBV24-1 to TRBJ2-7; D is perhaps TRBD2 (5 bases). The CDR3 loop spans 13 amino acids. V was trimmed by 6 bases and J by 7 bases, leaving 15 bases between them. From germline, CDR1 is KGHDR and CDR2 SFDVKD. The DNA of the CDR3 is TGTGCCACCAGTTCCCGGGATGCGGGTGAGCAGTACTTC. It is translated as CATSSRDAGEQYF.

The genes are TRBV5-1 and TRBJ2-1; maybe TRBD2 (5 bases). V lost 0 bases and J lost 8, with 18 bases in between. The CDR3 is 16 residues long. Germline V gives CDR1 SGHRS, CDR2 YFSETQ. The CDR3 region has the DNA TGCGCCAGCAGCTTGGGAGCGGAAGAATTTCGGGATGAGCAGTTCTTC. Its translation: CASSLGAEEFRDEQFF.

A single count supports this clone. The chain uses TRBV21-1 and TRBJ2-5; TRBD2 is the table's D call and was not checked against the DNA. TRBV21-1 is a pseudogene locus. This CDR3 has 16 amino acids. The CDR3 bases are TGTGCCAGCAGAGCACAGGGAACGGGGGGGCAAGAGACCCAGTACTTC. It yields the protein CASRAQGTGGQETQYF.

This clone has just a few counts. V gene TRBV5-4 combines with J gene TRBJ2-5, with TRBD2 as a possible D gene (5 bases). Germline loops: CDR1 SGHNT, CDR2 YYREEE (reference sequence). The CDR3 covers 14 residues. V was shortened by 4 bases and J by 5 bases, with 15 bases between the two germline ends. The CDR3 here is CASSTPGSTETQYF. The CDR3 nucleotides are TGTGCCAGCAGCACCCCGGGGTCTACGGAGACCCAGTACTTC.

V gene TRBV19 combines with J gene TRBJ1-1; perhaps TRBD1 as D (5 bases). The germline V gene has CDR1 LNHDA and CDR2 SQIVND (reference sequence). The V end lost 6 bases, the J end lost 10 bases, and 18 bases lay between the germline ends. This CDR3 spans 13 amino acids. CDR3 nucleotide sequence: TGTGCCAGTAGACCCCCGGGGGAAGAGGGAGCTTTCTTT. Translated: CASRPPGEEGAFF.

The chain carries TRBV4-1 and TRBJ1-4; D unclear. The CDR3 has 13 residues. The germline CDR1 and CDR2 sequences are MGHRA and YSYEKL. The V end was cut by 0 bases, the J end by 10 bases, with 9 bases between. The CDR3 reads CASSQEPGRKLFF. CDR3 DNA sequence: TGCGCCAGCAGCCAAGAGCCGGGGAGAAAACTGTTTTTT.

The CDR3 protein is CASAVGGGNIQYF. The CDR3 DNA reads TGTGCCAGCGCGGTTGGGGGGGGCAACATTCAGTACTTC. The rearrangement joins TRBV28 to TRBJ2-4, with D perhaps matching TRBD2 (7 bases). Germline values: CDR1 MDHEN, CDR2 SYDVKM. This CDR3 region has 13 residues. V lost 8 bases to trimming and J lost 7 bases, with 15 bases between them.

This chain uses TRBV3-1 (or the pseudogene TRBV3-2) with TRBJ2-2; D is ambiguous. Trimming pared 11 bases from V and 5 bases from J, leaving 12 bases between. The CDR3 runs to 12 residues. Germline assignment: CDR1 LGHDT and CDR2 YNNKEL (reference sequence). The CDR3 loop reads CAVQIDTGELFF. The CDR3 DNA reads TGTGCCGTTCAGATCGATACCGGGGAGCTGTTTTTT.

V and J are TRBV7-9 and TRBJ2-7; D is possibly TRBD1 (6 bases). Trimming stripped 4 bases from V and 0 bases from J, with 13 bases between. Germline CDR1 reads SEHNR; CDR2 reads FQNEAQ (reference sequence). CDR3 length: 15 residues. The DNA for the CDR3 is TGTGCCAGCAGCTACTCCGGGACACCCTCCTACGAGCAGTACTTC. Translating gives CASSYSGTPSYEQYF.